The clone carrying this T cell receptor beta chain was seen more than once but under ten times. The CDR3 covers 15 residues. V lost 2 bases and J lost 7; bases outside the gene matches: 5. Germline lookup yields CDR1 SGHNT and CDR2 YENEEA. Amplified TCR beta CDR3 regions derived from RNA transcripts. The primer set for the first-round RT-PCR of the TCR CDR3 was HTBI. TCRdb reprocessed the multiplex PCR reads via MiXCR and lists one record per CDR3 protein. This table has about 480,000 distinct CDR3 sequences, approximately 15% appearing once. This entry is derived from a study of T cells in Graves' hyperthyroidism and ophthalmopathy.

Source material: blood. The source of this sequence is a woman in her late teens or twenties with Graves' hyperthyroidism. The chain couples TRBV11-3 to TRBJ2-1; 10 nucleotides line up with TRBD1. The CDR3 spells CASSLYGTGENEQFF. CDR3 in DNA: TGTGCCAGCAGCTTATACGGGACAGGGGAGAATGAGCAGTTCTTC.